The next 2 T cell receptor beta chains were all read from a single sample in a study of blood T cell repertoires in COVID-19. Sequenced by immunoSEQ multiplex PCR; TCRdb stores in-frame clones only, minus some. This repertoire shows 360,000 or so clones, more than 75% found once; its top ten account for just under 3%. The sequenced sample consisted of PBMCs or T cells enriched from blood (not recorded which). The receptors derive from a woman in her thirties who had recovered from COVID-19.

The gene calls are TRBV25-1 and TRBJ1-2; D remains unclear. V was pared by 4 bases and J by 5 bases, with 20 bases between. The CDR3 totals 16 residues. Germline V gene data show CDR1 as MGHDK and CDR2 as SYGVNS. In DNA form, the CDR3 reads TGTGCCAGCAGTGTTCGGGAGGAACCGCTATATTATGGCTACACCTTC. Protein sequence: CASSVREEPLYYGYTF.

This chain connects TRBV5-6 to TRBJ2-7; 9 nucleotides match TRBD2. This CDR3 has 15 residues. V gave up 2 bases and J gave up 5 bases; unmatched junction bases: 8. Germline lookup yields CDR1 SGHDT and CDR2 YYEEEE. This CDR3 reads CASSFSSSGENEQYF. CDR3 in DNA: TGTGCCAGCAGCTTCTCGTCTAGCGGGGAAAACGAGCAGTACTTC.